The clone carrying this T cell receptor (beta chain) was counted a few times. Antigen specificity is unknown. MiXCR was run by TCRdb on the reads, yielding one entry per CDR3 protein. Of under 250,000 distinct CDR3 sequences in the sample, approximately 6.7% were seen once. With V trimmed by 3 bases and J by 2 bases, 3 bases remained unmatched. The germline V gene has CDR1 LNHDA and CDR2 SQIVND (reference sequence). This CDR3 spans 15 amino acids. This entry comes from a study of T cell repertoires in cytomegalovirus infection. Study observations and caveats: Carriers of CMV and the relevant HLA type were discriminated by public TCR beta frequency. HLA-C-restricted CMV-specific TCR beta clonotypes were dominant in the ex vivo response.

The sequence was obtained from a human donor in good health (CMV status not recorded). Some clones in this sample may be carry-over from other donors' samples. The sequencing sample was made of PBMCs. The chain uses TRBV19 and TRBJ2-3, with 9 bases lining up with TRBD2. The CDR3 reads CASSIIAGATDTQYF. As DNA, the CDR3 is TGTGCCAGTAGTATTATAGCGGGGGCCACAGATACGCAGTATTTT.